These T cell receptor beta chains were read from a single sample in a study of blood T cell repertoires in COVID-19. Assay: immunoSEQ multiplex PCR; the TCRdb copy retains only in-frame clones and omits some. The table has some 120,000 clones, about 91% seen once. The specimen sequenced was peripheral blood. Receptor source: a woman aged 50 to 65 with active or convalescent COVID-19. Both conserved end residues are part of each CDR3. The D gene is left open where the match is weak. Some rows mark clone size as missing; the rest say once, few, many or name a class of expanded clone.

TRBJ2-2	TRBV19	-	TRBD1	CASSNGQGGTGELFF	TGTGCCAGTAGTAACGGACAGGGGGGCACCGGGGAGCTGTTTTTT
TRBJ2-3	TRBV29-1	-	-	CSVDPGTDTQYF	TGCAGCGTTGATCCTGGCACAGATACGCAGTATTTT
TRBJ1-3	TRBV30	-	-	CAWTGGNTIYF	TGTGCCTGGACAGGGGGAAACACCATATATTTT
TRBJ2-7	TRBV6-1	-	TRBD1	CASSELDRGPSYEQYF	TGTGCCAGCAGTGAATTGGACAGGGGCCCCTCCTACGAGCAGTACTTC
TRBJ2-1	TRBV7-7	-	TRBD2	CASSLDLAGGYNEQFF	TGTGCTAGCAGCTTAGATCTAGCGGGAGGTTACAATGAGCAGTTCTTC
TRBJ2-1	TRBV19	-	-	CASNKLADNEQFF	TGTGCCAGTAATAAACTAGCAGACAATGAGCAGTTCTTC
TRBJ2-5	TRBV11-3	-	-	CASSPGKGETQYF	TGTGCCAGCAGCCCAGGGAAAGGGGAGACCCAGTACTTC
TRBJ2-3	TRBV7-9	-	TRBD2	CASSLVLAGGVDTQYF	TGTGCCAGCAGCTTAGTACTAGCGGGAGGAGTCGATACGCAGTATTTT
TRBJ2-6	TRBV3-1/TRBV3-2	-	TRBD1	CASSQGTGRSGANVLTF	TGTGCCAGCAGCCAAGGGACAGGGCGCTCTGGGGCCAACGTCCTGACTTTC
TRBJ2-3	TRBV28	-	TRBD1	CASRPQGVGTDTQYF	TGTGCCAGCAGACCTCAGGGGGTTGGGACAGATACGCAGTATTTT
TRBJ2-3	TRBV5-5	-	-	CASSFFGDTDTQYF	TGTGCCAGCAGCTTTTTCGGGGACACAGATACGCAGTATTTT
TRBJ1-1	TRBV3-1/TRBV3-2	once	-	CASSQEADEAFF	TGTGCCAGCAGCCAAGAGGCAGATGAAGCTTTCTTT
TRBJ2-4	TRBV18	-	TRBD1	CASSRLGVRTGKNIQYF	TGTGCCAGCTCACGCCTCGGCGTCAGGACAGGAAAAAACATTCAGTACTTC